The clone carrying this T cell receptor (beta chain) was found a few times. The target antigen is unknown. The record originates from a study of blood T cells in healthy people across ages. The CDR3 length is 15 residues. Germline CDR1 is SGHTA and CDR2 is FQGNSA. Trimming cost V 8 bases and J 4 bases; bases outside gene matches: 10. Study findings and constraints: A roughly linear age-dependent decrease characterized TCR beta diversity per million T cells. Higher diversity and more naive CD4+ cells were features of long-lived donors, compared to aged donors.

It was with a sample-barcoded 5' primer and a J-beta primer mix that a second PCR of about 7 to 12 cycles was run. One entry per CDR3 protein, called by TCRdb with MiXCR from the 5' RACE reads. This table holds about 680,000 distinct CDR3 sequences, around half found once. The sequenced material came from blood. The sequence was obtained from a woman aged 60 to 75 in good health. The chain is built from TRBV7-2 and TRBJ2-4; 8 nucleotides agree with TRBD1. CDR3 residues: CASGTTGVMKNIQYF. The DNA for the CDR3 is TGTGCCAGCGGCACGACAGGGGTCATGAAAAACATTCAGTACTTC.